This is a list of T cell receptor beta chains from one sample in a study of OX40 agonist ivuxolimab in advanced cancers. Profiled with immunoSEQ multiplex PCR; TCRdb holds only in-frame clones, not every one. Of about 88,000 clones listed, more than 80% were seen once; the top ten hold 0.22%. The sample in question was CD4+ or CD8+ T cells sorted from blood, obtained in a trial of the OX40 agonist ivuxolimab. These receptors all come from an adult with an advanced solid tumor such as melanoma, head and neck, liver or kidney cancer. Both conserved end residues are part of each CDR3. D genes are given only for firm matches. Clone sizes are given selectively: once, few, many, or a class where the clone is expanded.

d_gene	v_gene	abundance	j_gene	CDR3aa	CDR3nt
TRBD1	TRBV2	-	TRBJ1-6	CASSAMGQGNSPLHF	TGTGCCAGCAGTGCCATGGGACAGGGTAATTCACCCCTCCACTTT
-	TRBV29-1	-	TRBJ1-1	CSVELPGAMNTEAFF	TGCAGCGTTGAGTTACCAGGGGCTATGAACACTGAAGCTTTCTTT
-	TRBV18	-	TRBJ2-2	CASSVRLDAGELFF	TGTGCCAGCTCTGTCCGACTAGATGCCGGGGAGCTGTTTTTT
-	TRBV6-5	-	TRBJ2-7	CASSYPPGTSYEQYF	TGTGCCAGCAGTTACCCCCCGGGGACCTCCTACGAGCAGTACTTC
-	TRBV14	-	TRBJ1-1	CASTHHGRPVTEAFF	TGTGCCAGCACACACCACGGACGCCCCGTGACTGAAGCTTTCTTT
-	TRBV15	-	TRBJ1-2	CATSRDNLPVGYTF	TGTGCCACCAGCAGGGACAACCTGCCCGTTGGCTACACCTTC
-	TRBV6-5	-	TRBJ2-7	CASRNPRGGEQYF	TGTGCCAGCAGAAACCCCAGGGGTGGGGAGCAGTACTTC
-	TRBV6-6	-	TRBJ1-2	CASSPGTTGPYGYTF	TGTGCCAGCAGTCCCGGGACAACCGGGCCCTATGGCTACACCTTC
TRBD2	TRBV2	-	TRBJ2-3	CASTPWASGGSGVGTQYF	TGTGCCAGCACCCCGTGGGCTAGCGGGGGGTCAGGTGTAGGTACGCAGTATTTT
-	TRBV2	once	TRBJ1-3	CASRETAITGNTIYF	TGTGCCAGCAGGGAGACAGCTATCACTGGAAACACCATATATTTT
-	TRBV4-2	-	TRBJ1-2	CASGTVHYGYTF	TGTGCCAGCGGAACAGTGCACTATGGCTACACCTTC
-	TRBV6-5	many	TRBJ1-1	CASRQNTEAFF	TGTGCCAGCAGACAGAACACTGAAGCTTTCTTT
TRBD1	TRBV6-5	-	TRBJ2-3	CASSYRGQGDTQYF	TGTGCCAGCAGTTACAGAGGACAGGGAGATACGCAGTATTTT
-	TRBV1	-	TRBJ1-6	CTSSPIGHYNSPLHF	TGCACCAGCAGCCCGATAGGACATTATAATTCACCCCTCCACTTT
-	TRBV5-1	-	TRBJ2-5	CASSLEVGLGTQYF	TGCGCCAGCAGCTTGGAGGTGGGCCTGGGGACCCAGTACTTC
-	TRBV2	-	TRBJ2-1	CASSEEGYNEQFF	TGTGCCAGCAGTGAGGAGGGATACAATGAGCAGTTCTTC
-	TRBV11-2	-	TRBJ2-1	CASSRYNEQFF	TGTGCCAGCAGCAGGTACAATGAGCAGTTCTTC
TRBD2	TRBV28	-	TRBJ2-3	CASSPPTSGGRPGQYF	TGTGCCAGCAGCCCCCCGACTAGCGGCGGGAGGCCGGGGCAGTATTTT
TRBD1	TRBV19	-	TRBJ1-3	CAIRDRAGNTIYF	TGTGCCATCCGAGACAGGGCCGGAAACACCATATATTTT
-	TRBV4-2	-	TRBJ2-5	CASSQVPKQETQYF	TGTGCCAGCAGCCAAGTTCCTAAACAAGAGACCCAGTACTTC
-	TRBV2	few	TRBJ1-6	CASSAAFTGRNSPLHF	TGTGCCAGCAGTGCCGCTTTTACAGGGAGAAATTCACCCCTCCACTTT
-	TRBV5-1	-	TRBJ1-1	CASSGLTSGGTEAFF	TGCGCCAGCAGCGGCCTGACCTCGGGGGGAACTGAAGCTTTCTTT
-	TRBV2	-	TRBJ2-5	CASSDLNQETQYF	TGTGCCAGCAGTGACCTGAACCAAGAGACCCAGTACTTC
-	TRBV5-6	few	TRBJ1-1	CASSLVGFSATEAFF	TGTGCCAGCAGCTTGGTCGGGTTTTCAGCCACTGAAGCTTTCTTT
-	TRBV5-1	-	TRBJ2-5	CASNLSPMGGTQYF	TGCGCCAGCAACCTGTCCCCGATGGGAGGGACCCAGTACTTC
-	TRBV7-6	-	TRBJ2-5	CASARWYQETQYF	TGTGCCAGCGCCCGTTGGTACCAAGAGACCCAGTACTTC
TRBD1	TRBV27	once	TRBJ2-1	CASSRTGDYNEQFF	TGTGCCAGCAGTCGGACAGGAGATTACAATGAGCAGTTCTTC
TRBD2	TRBV30	-	TRBJ2-4	CAWSAPSSGVAKNIQYF	TGTGCCTGGAGTGCACCCTCTAGCGGGGTAGCCAAAAACATTCAGTACTTC
TRBD1	TRBV19	-	TRBJ1-2	CASTGTVYGYTF	TGTGCCAGTACCGGGACAGTGTATGGCTACACCTTC
-	TRBV7-9	-	TRBJ2-5	CASSLEGGFLETQYF	TGTGCCAGCAGCTTAGAGGGGGGGTTTTTGGAGACCCAGTACTTC
-	TRBV6-1	-	TRBJ2-1	CASRQASGYNEQFF	TGTGCCAGCAGACAAGCCTCGGGGTACAATGAGCAGTTCTTC
-	TRBV28	-	TRBJ2-6	CASRLSGANVLTF	TGTGCCAGCAGACTATCTGGGGCCAACGTCCTGACTTTC
TRBD1	TRBV5-4	-	TRBJ2-5	CASSTGQGEGETQYF	TGTGCCAGCAGCACCGGACAGGGAGAAGGGGAGACCCAGTACTTC
-	TRBV11-2	-	TRBJ2-5	CASSLGGSYETQYF	TGTGCCAGCAGCTTAGGGGGTTCTTATGAGACCCAGTACTTC
-	TRBV5-1	-	TRBJ1-4	CASSLDGRALFF	TGCGCCAGCAGCTTGGATGGCAGGGCTCTGTTTTTT
TRBD2	TRBV18	-	TRBJ2-1	CASSPDGLAGGGEQFF	TGTGCCAGCTCACCGGACGGACTAGCGGGAGGAGGGGAGCAGTTCTTC
-	TRBV27	-	TRBJ1-6	CASSLGGWSPLHF	TGTGCCAGCAGTTTAGGGGGCTGGTCACCCCTCCACTTT
TRBD1	TRBV18	-	TRBJ1-1	CASSPSQAGGANTEAFF	TGTGCCAGCTCACCATCTCAGGCAGGGGGAGCGAACACTGAAGCTTTCTTT
-	TRBV11-2	-	TRBJ2-5	CASSPPGRAQETQYF	TGTGCCAGCAGCCCCCCGGGCAGAGCCCAAGAGACCCAGTACTTC
-	TRBV27	-	TRBJ2-2	CASSLYTGLNTGELFF	TGTGCCAGCAGTTTGTACACAGGCCTGAACACCGGGGAGCTGTTTTTT
-	TRBV7-9	-	TRBJ1-6	CASSFSGIGNSPLHF	TGTGCCAGCAGCTTTTCAGGGATAGGTAATTCACCCCTCCACTTT
-	TRBV5-1	-	TRBJ2-1	CASTSGPEQFF	TGCGCCAGCACCTCGGGACCGGAGCAGTTCTTC
-	TRBV7-2	once	TRBJ1-5	CASSLPNQPQHF	TGTGCCAGCAGCTTACCAAATCAGCCCCAGCATTTT
-	TRBV28	-	TRBJ1-1	CASSLFGQDKEAFF	TGTGCCAGCAGTTTATTTGGCCAGGACAAAGAAGCTTTCTTT
TRBD2	TRBV28	-	TRBJ2-7	CASRGGTSGSSVYEQYF	TGTGCCAGCAGGGGTGGGACTAGCGGGAGTAGTGTCTACGAGCAGTACTTC
TRBD1	TRBV6-5	once	TRBJ1-5	CASSWDRASQPQHF	TGTGCCAGCAGCTGGGACAGAGCAAGTCAGCCCCAGCATTTT
TRBD1	TRBV27	-	TRBJ1-5	CASSSGQGANIYQPQHF	TGTGCCAGCAGTTCGGGACAGGGGGCCAACATTTATCAGCCCCAGCATTTT
-	TRBV30	-	TRBJ2-1	CAWEQGTPRNGQFF	TGTGCCTGGGAGCAGGGAACGCCTCGGAATGGGCAGTTCTTC
-	TRBV30	-	TRBJ2-7	CAWGPHGEEQYF	TGTGCCTGGGGGCCTCACGGCGAGGAGCAGTACTTC
-	TRBV15	-	TRBJ2-7	CATSRDYRDEQYF	TGTGCCACCAGCAGAGACTACAGGGACGAGCAGTACTTC
-	TRBV2	few	TRBJ1-5	CASSEGDHQPQHF	TGTGCCAGCAGTGAAGGAGACCATCAGCCCCAGCATTTT
-	TRBV4-1	-	TRBJ1-3	CASSQGQGSSGNTIYF	TGCGCCAGCAGCCAAGGGCAGGGTAGCTCTGGAAACACCATATATTTT
-	TRBV7-3	once	TRBJ1-6	CASSSGGANSPLHF	TGTGCCAGCAGCTCCGGGGGTGCTAATTCACCCCTCCACTTT
-	TRBV9	few	TRBJ2-5	CASSVAGYETQYF	TGTGCCAGCAGCGTAGCAGGGTACGAGACCCAGTACTTC
-	TRBV9	-	TRBJ2-3	CASSVESYTDTQYF	TGTGCCAGCAGCGTAGAATCCTACACAGATACGCAGTATTTT
TRBD2	TRBV5-1	-	TRBJ2-1	CASFLAGHNNEQFF	TGCGCCAGTTTCTTAGCGGGGCATAACAATGAGCAGTTCTTC
-	TRBV7-2	-	TRBJ2-2	CASRTQFTGELFF	TGTGCCAGCAGGACACAGTTCACCGGGGAGCTGTTTTTT
-	TRBV28	-	TRBJ2-4	CASSLAGVLAKNIQYF	TGTGCCAGCAGTTTGGCAGGGGTGCTAGCCAAAAACATTCAGTACTTC
-	TRBV5-1	-	TRBJ1-4	CASSLQGSTNEKLFF	TGCGCCAGCAGCTTACAGGGCTCTACTAATGAAAAACTGTTTTTT